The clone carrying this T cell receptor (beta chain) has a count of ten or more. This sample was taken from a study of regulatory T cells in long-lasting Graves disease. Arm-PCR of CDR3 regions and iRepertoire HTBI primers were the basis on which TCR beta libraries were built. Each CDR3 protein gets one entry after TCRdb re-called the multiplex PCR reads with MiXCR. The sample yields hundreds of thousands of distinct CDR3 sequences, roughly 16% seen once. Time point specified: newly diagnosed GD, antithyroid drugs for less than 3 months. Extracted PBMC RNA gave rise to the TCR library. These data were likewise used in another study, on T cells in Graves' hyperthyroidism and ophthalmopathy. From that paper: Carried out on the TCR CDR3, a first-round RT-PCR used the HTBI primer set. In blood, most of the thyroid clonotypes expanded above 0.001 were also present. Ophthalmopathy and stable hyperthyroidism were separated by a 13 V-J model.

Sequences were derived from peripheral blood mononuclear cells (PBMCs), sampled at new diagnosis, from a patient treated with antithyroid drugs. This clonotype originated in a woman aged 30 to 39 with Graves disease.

The chain's CDR3 is CASSVVVGRTNSPLHF. In DNA form, the CDR3 reads TGTGCCAGCAGCGTAGTAGTTGGGCGGACTAATTCACCCCTCCACTTT. The chain couples TRBV9 to TRBJ1-6, with D uncertain. CDR1 and CDR2 (germline): SGDLS, YYNGEE. V lost 0 bases, J lost 6 bases, and 13 bases lay in between. There are 16 residues in the CDR3.